This T cell receptor beta chain was obtained from a study of T cell clonality in common variable immunodeficiency. This clone was observed a handful of times. Its specificity is not known. The read gets to within 3 residues of the CDR3 end, and the germline J gene fills in the rest. Germline-derived CDR1 and CDR2 are MNHEY and SVGEGT. The CDR3 has 15 residues. V gave up 6 bases and J gave up 1 base; unmatched junction bases: 9. Study-wide results and caveats: CVID subjects showed higher TCRbeta clonality than healthy controls. Common variable immunodeficiency TCR beta sequences reportedly had fewer deletions and N-nucleotide insertions.

The protocol was immunoSEQ multiplex PCR, while the TCRdb copy is restricted to in-frame clones and leaves out a portion. The sample presents roughly 32,000 clones, none singletons. CVID meant reduced serum IgG, IgA and/or IgM plus specific antibody deficiency. Heparinized whole blood, about 4.5 to 8.5 ml, came from each donor. Sequencing input: peripheral blood mononuclear cells. This receptor was taken from a human donor with common variable immunodeficiency. This rearrangement joins TRBV6-2 or TRBV6-3 to TRBJ2-7; 7 bases align to TRBD2. This CDR3 reads CASSSASGPSYEQYF. CDR3 DNA, as far as it was read: TGTGCCAGCAGCTCTGCTAGCGGTCCGTCCTACGAG.